Below, 12 T cell receptor beta chains from the same sample are listed, as sequenced in a study of type 1 and type 2 diabetes patients. PCR was run on genomic DNA. Amplification of the beta chain CDR3 used 30 forward and 13 reverse multiplex primers. TCRdb called the multiplex PCR reads again in MiXCR, with one record for every CDR3 protein. The sample holds fewer than 350,000 distinct CDR3 sequences, 45% to 60% seen once. The sequenced material came from peripheral blood mononuclear cells (PBMCs). The origin of the receptors is a man aged 18-30 years with type 2 diabetes.

This clonotype turned up a few times. The J gene is TRBJ1-3, the V gene TRBV29-1; D not certain. The V gene's germline CDR1 is SQVTM and CDR2 ANQGSEA. Trimming removed 4 bases from V and 0 bases from J, with 13 bases in between. The CDR3 has 15 amino acids. CDR3 DNA: TGCAGCGTTGCCGTACCACCTCTCTCTGGAAACACCATATATTTT. Translation gives CSVAVPPLSGNTIYF.

Worth noting for this clonotype: A much larger clone differs by one base, so this may be a read error. The rearrangement joins TRBV2 to TRBJ2-7; D ambiguous. Germline assignment: CDR1 SNHLY and CDR2 FYNNEI. This CDR3 has 12 amino acids. The V gene lost 6 bases and the J gene lost 5 bases, with 11 bases spanning the gap. CDR3 in DNA: TGTGCCAGCAGCGCCACCGTACACGAGCAGTACTTC. This translates into CASSATVHEQYF.

The chain links TRBV7-2 to TRBJ2-2; D gene ambiguous. Germline CDR1 is SGHTA and CDR2 is FQGNSA. Trimming removed 1 base from V and 3 bases from J, with 9 bases in between. There are 15 residues in the CDR3. This CDR3 is CASSLDTAHTGELFF. CDR3 nucleotide sequence: TGTGCCAGCAGCTTAGACACGGCCCACACCGGGGAGCTGTTTTTT.

The chain couples TRBV7-3 to TRBJ2-1, with no clear D. CDR1 SGHTA and CDR2 FQGTGA come from the germline V gene. There are 14 residues in the CDR3. V was shortened by 1 base and J by 6 bases, with 10 bases between the two germline ends. CDR3 region: CASSLSPGSNEQFF. Here the CDR3 DNA reads TGTGCCAGCAGCTTAAGTCCCGGGTCCAATGAGCAGTTCTTC.

The chain employs TRBV7-3 and TRBJ2-1; 8 positions match TRBD2. V gave up 6 bases and J gave up 4 bases; unmatched junction bases: 8. CDR3 length: 15 amino acids. CDR1 is SGHTA and CDR2 is FQGTGA in the germline V gene. The CDR3 DNA reads TGTGCCAGCAGTCCTCACATAGCGGGATACAATGAGCAGTTCTTC. Translated: CASSPHIAGYNEQFF.

The chain links TRBV2 to TRBJ2-1; 8 bases line up with TRBD2. The CDR3 spans 15 residues. Germline trimming cut 1 base from V and 6 bases from J; bases unmatched to any gene: 5. The germline CDR1 and CDR2 sequences are SNHLY and FYNNEI. CDR3 region: CASSEGLAGRNEQFF. In DNA, the CDR3 is TGTGCCAGCAGTGAAGGGCTAGCGGGCCGCAATGAGCAGTTCTTC. Combining the CDR3 with reference TRBV2 and TRBJ2-1 gives the whole variable domain EPEVTQTPSHQVTQMGQEVILRCVPISNHLYFYWYRQILGQKVEFLVSFYNNEISEKSEIFDDQFSVERPDGSNFTLKIRSTKLEDSAMYFCASSEGLAGRNEQFFGPGTRLTVL.

This clonotype was picked up a small number of times. The rearrangement uses TRBV10-1 and TRBJ2-1; no reliable D call. The CDR3 has 14 residues. Germline-derived CDR1 and CDR2 are WNHNN and SYGVQD (reference sequence). Trimming left V 0 bases short and J 6 bases short, with 9 bases between. The CDR3 DNA sequence: TGCGCCAGCAGTGAGTCGAAGGCAGGCAATGAGCAGTTCTTC. Translated, it gives CASSESKAGNEQFF.

This clonotype was counted a few times. This chain connects TRBV12-3 or TRBV12-4 to TRBJ2-5, with TRBD2 matching over 8 bases. J lost 5 bases, V lost 6 bases, and 11 bases had no gene match. This CDR3 region has 15 residues. The CDR3 DNA is TGTGCCAGCAGCCTAGGACTACAGCGGGGGGAGACCCAGTACTTC. Translated, it gives CASSLGLQRGETQYF.

The V gene is TRBV28, the J gene TRBJ1-2; D remains ambiguous. The germline gives CDR1 MDHEN, CDR2 SYDVKM. The CDR3 has 12 amino acids. V lost 3 bases, J lost 7 bases, and 9 bases lay in between. The CDR3 loop reads CASSLGAVGYTF. The DNA for the CDR3 is TGTGCCAGCAGTTTGGGCGCCGTTGGCTACACCTTC.

The J gene is TRBJ2-7, the V gene TRBV14; D unresolved. Trimming took off 4 bases at V and 3 bases at J, with 10 bases between the two ends. CDR3 length: 13 amino acids. Germline V gene sequence: CDR1 SGHDN, CDR2 FVKESK. In DNA form, the CDR3 reads TGTGCCAGCAGCCGGGATCAGGTCTACGAGCAGTACTTC. Its protein product is CASSRDQVYEQYF.

The chain uses TRBV4-1 and TRBJ1-1; D gene unclear. The CDR3 sequence is 15 residues long. V lost 1 base and J lost 4, with 13 bases in between. CDR1 and CDR2 (germline): MGHRA, YSYEKL. The CDR3 loop reads CASSQGIVFPTEAFF. As DNA, the CDR3 is TGCGCCAGCAGCCAAGGTATAGTCTTCCCCACTGAAGCTTTCTTT.

The chain employs TRBV10-3 and TRBJ2-5, with no clear D. With the DNA end fitting TRBJ2-1 better, the J assignment may be wrong. Germline CDR1 and CDR2: ENHRY and SYGVKD. CDR3 size: 12 residues. CDR3 residues: CAISESCNEQFF. The CDR3 DNA is TGTGCCATCAGTGAGTCATGCAATGAGCAGTTCTTC.